Sequencing of this TCR beta chain was carried out in a study of T-cell reconstitution after alpha-beta-depleted transplantation in children. Germline V CDR1 and CDR2: LGHNT, FRNRAP. The CDR3 runs to 18 residues. Unmatched junction bases numbered 8, after V lost 4 bases and J lost 3 bases. To note about this clonotype: Antigen unknown.

The TCRbeta library incorporated unique molecular identifiers. TCRdb reprocessed the PCR reads with MiXCR, giving one entry per CDR3 protein. The sample contains about 250,000 distinct CDR3 sequences, roughly a quarter of which appear only once. Broader study findings: Reports say that about two months after transplant, the alpha-beta T cells came out of several hundred graft clones that had expanded. Surviving recipient T cells and thymic progenitors accounted for the high day-60 TCRbeta diversity observed in some patients.

The sample consisted of PBMCs, mostly from graft donor cells, taken 360 days after TCRalphabeta/CD19-depleted stem cell transplant. V and J are TRBV12-5 and TRBJ2-3; 15 bases agree with TRBD2. This clonotype originated in a female patient aged 2-15 years who had a stem cell transplant for congenital amegakaryocytic thrombocytopenia, so the T cells may come from the graft donor. The CDR3, as DNA: TGTGCTAGTGGTTCAAGGACTAGCGGGGGGGCCTGTACAGATACGCAGTATTTT. Translated, it gives CASGSRTSGGACTDTQYF.